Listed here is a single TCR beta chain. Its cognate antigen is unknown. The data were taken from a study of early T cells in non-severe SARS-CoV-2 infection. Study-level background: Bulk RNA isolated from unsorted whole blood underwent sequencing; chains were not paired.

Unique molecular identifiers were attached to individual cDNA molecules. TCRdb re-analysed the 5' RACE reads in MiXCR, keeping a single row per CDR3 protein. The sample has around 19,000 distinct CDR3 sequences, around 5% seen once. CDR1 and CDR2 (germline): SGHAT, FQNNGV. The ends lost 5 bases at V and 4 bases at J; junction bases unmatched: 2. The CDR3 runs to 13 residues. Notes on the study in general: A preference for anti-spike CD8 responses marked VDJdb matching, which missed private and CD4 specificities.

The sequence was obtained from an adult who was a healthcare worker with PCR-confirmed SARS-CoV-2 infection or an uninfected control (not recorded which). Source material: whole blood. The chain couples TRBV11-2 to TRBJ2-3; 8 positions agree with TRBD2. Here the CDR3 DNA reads TGTGCCAGCAGCCACGGGGGGGCAGATACGCAGTATTTT. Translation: CASSHGGADTQYF.